The rows below give T cell receptor beta chains drawn from one sample of a study of CD8 T cells in Susac syndrome. TCRdb passed the immunoSEQ multiplex PCR reads through MiXCR, listing each CDR3 protein once. Among about 130,000 distinct CDR3 sequences, around 95% were seen once, and the ten largest hold more than 0.2%. The sequenced sample consisted of CD8+ T cells from PBMCs. Every receptor here comes from a human donor with Susac syndrome. Each CDR3 is given with its conserved first and last residue. A D gene is named only where the DNA matches it firmly. The size entry is marked missing in some rows and otherwise reads once, few, many or a size class.

d_call cdr3_length j_call clone_size v_call cdr3_nt cdr3_aa
- 17 TRBJ2-1 - TRBV6-4 TGTGCCAGCAGTGACCCGCTCCCGATAGGTTTCTACAATGAGCAGTTCTTC CASSDPLPIGFYNEQFF
- 14 TRBJ1-2 - TRBV29-1 TGCAGCGTTGAAGTACAGGGAGGGACCTATGGCTACACCTTC CSVEVQGGTYGYTF
TRBD1 13 TRBJ2-7 - TRBV28 TGTGCCAGCAGCTGGACAGGACCCTACGAGCAGTACTTC CASSWTGPYEQYF
TRBD1 15 TRBJ2-7 - TRBV20-1 TGCAGTGCTAGAACCCGGGACAGGAGCTCCTACGAGCAGTACTTC CSARTRDRSSYEQYF
- 13 TRBJ2-1 - TRBV5-1 TGCGCCAGCAGCGGGGAAATGGGGACGAATCCCTCCTTC CASSGEMGTNPSF
TRBD1 17 TRBJ2-7 once TRBV5-1 TGCGCCAGCACGAGGGCGTTGTCGGACAGGGACACCTACGAGCAGTACTTC CASTRALSDRDTYEQYF
TRBD1 15 TRBJ1-2 - TRBV6-2/TRBV6-3 TGTGCCAGCAGTTACCAGCCAGGGGGCTTGGAGGGCTACACCTTC CASSYQPGGLEGYTF
TRBD1 16 TRBJ2-1 - TRBV7-6 TGTGCCAGCAGCTTAGCCGACAGGGGCTCCTACAATGAGCAGTTCTTC CASSLADRGSYNEQFF
- 13 TRBJ2-7 - TRBV9 TGTGCCAGCAGCGTCCACTTAGGGTTCGAGCAGTACTTC CASSVHLGFEQYF
TRBD1 16 TRBJ2-1 - TRBV7-9 TGTGCCAGCAGCATAACTCGTGGACAGGGCGTCAATGAGCAGTTCTTC CASSITRGQGVNEQFF
TRBD1 14 TRBJ1-2 - TRBV12-3/TRBV12-4 TGTGCCAGCAGCCCCGTGACAGGGGTATATGGCTACACCTTC CASSPVTGVYGYTF
TRBD1 17 TRBJ1-1 once TRBV12-3/TRBV12-4 TGTGCCAGCAGCCCAGGGACAGGGGCTCAGTCGGGCACTGAAGCTTTCTTT CASSPGTGAQSGTEAFF
- 12 TRBJ2-7 few TRBV12-3/TRBV12-4 TGTGCCAGCAGTCCTGCAGGGGCCGAGCAGTACTTC CASSPAGAEQYF
- 10 TRBJ1-2 - TRBV30 TGTGCCTGGAAGAGAGGTGGCTACACCTTC CAWKRGGYTF
TRBD1 14 TRBJ1-1 - TRBV15 TGTGCCACCAGCGGGGGGACAGGGAACACTGAAGCTTTCTTT CATSGGTGNTEAFF
TRBD1 15 TRBJ2-5 - TRBV9 TGTGCCAGCAGCGGAAGGGGGCTAGAGCAAGAGACCCAGTACTTC CASSGRGLEQETQYF
- 16 TRBJ2-3 - TRBV12-5 TGTGCTAGTGGCGACGCCACAGGGGCGGGGACAGATACGCAGTATTTT CASGDATGAGTDTQYF
- 12 TRBJ2-3 - TRBV3-1 TGTGCCAGCAGCCCGAGCGGTGATACGCAGTATTTT CASSPSGDTQYF
- 13 TRBJ1-5 - TRBV6-5 TGTGCCAGCAGTTACTCATCCCAAGCGTCCCAGCATTTT CASSYSSQASQHF
TRBD2 15 TRBJ2-7 once TRBV7-2 TGTGCCACCGATAATCAGCGGGGGGGCCGCTACGAGCAGTACTTC CATDNQRGGRYEQYF
TRBD1 14 TRBJ2-4 - TRBV27 TGTGCCAGCAGTATACAGGGGGCCAAAAACATTCAGTACTTC CASSIQGAKNIQYF
- 13 TRBJ2-7 - TRBV27 TGTGCCAGCAGCCGGGACACAACCTACGAGCAGTACTTC CASSRDTTYEQYF
TRBD1 13 TRBJ1-5 - TRBV20-1 TGCAGTGCTAGTGAACAGGGGAGACAGCCCCAGCATTTT CSASEQGRQPQHF
- 13 TRBJ1-5 - TRBV30 TGTGCCTGGAGTCCAGGGGGCAATCAGCCCCAGCATTTT CAWSPGGNQPQHF
- 16 TRBJ2-1 - TRBV19 TGTGCCAGTAGTATAGCCCTGGGGACGGAGAACAATGAGCAGTTCTTC CASSIALGTENNEQFF
TRBD1 16 TRBJ1-1 - TRBV4-1 TGCGCCAGCAGCCCAAGCAGGAACAGGGGAGGATCTGAAGCTTTCTTT CASSPSRNRGGSEAFF
- 12 TRBJ2-1 - TRBV7-9 TGTGCCAGCAGCCCGAATTACAATGAGCAGTTCTTC CASSPNYNEQFF
- 12 TRBJ2-3 - TRBV30 TGTGCCTGGACTACTGACGGAGATACGCAGTATTTT CAWTTDGDTQYF
- 13 TRBJ1-1 - TRBV12-3/TRBV12-4 TGTGCCAGCAGTCCAGGGTCTGCGACTGAAGCTTTCTTT CASSPGSATEAFF
TRBD1 14 TRBJ1-1 - TRBV5-6 TGTGCCAGCAGCTATAGACAGGGGAGGGCTGAAGCTTTCTTT CASSYRQGRAEAFF
- 14 TRBJ2-7 - TRBV12-3/TRBV12-4 TGTGCCAGCAGTCCCTTCGGACCCGACTACGAGCAGTACTTC CASSPFGPDYEQYF
- 14 TRBJ1-1 - TRBV4-2 TGTGCCAGCAGCCCCCTGGAGGGGAACACTGAAGCTTTCTTT CASSPLEGNTEAFF
- 12 TRBJ2-7 - TRBV6-2/TRBV6-3 TGTGCCAGCAGTCTTCTTACCTACGAGCAGTACTTC CASSLLTYEQYF
- 13 TRBJ2-7 - TRBV7-9 TGTGCCAGCAGCTTTTGGGAAGCCTACGAGCAGTACTTC CASSFWEAYEQYF
- 14 TRBJ1-5 - TRBV12-3/TRBV12-4 TGTGCCAGCAGTTTAGCGCGGTCGGGGCAGCCCCAGCATTTT CASSLARSGQPQHF
TRBD2 17 TRBJ2-3 - TRBV15 TGTGCCACCAGCAGTGATACTAGCGGGGGGTCCACAGATACGCAGTATTTT CATSSDTSGGSTDTQYF
TRBD2 16 TRBJ2-5 - TRBV12-3/TRBV12-4 TGTGCCAGCAGTGCCCCTGGACTAGCGGGGGTCGAGACCCAGTACTTC CASSAPGLAGVETQYF
- 14 TRBJ1-5 - TRBV19 TGTGCCAGTAGTATAGATCTGGGAAATCAGCCCCAGCATTTT CASSIDLGNQPQHF
- 14 TRBJ1-2 - TRBV3-1 TGTGCCAGCAGCCAAGGGACAGACCTCTACGGCTACACCTTC CASSQGTDLYGYTF
- 14 TRBJ2-1 - TRBV9 TGTGCCAGCACCAACCAGGGGACTGGTAATGAGCAGTTCTTC CASTNQGTGNEQFF
TRBD2 16 TRBJ2-1 - TRBV12-3/TRBV12-4 TGTGCCAGCAGTTTAAGGGGACTAGAGCAATACAATGAGCAGTTCTTC CASSLRGLEQYNEQFF
- 14 TRBJ2-5 - TRBV30 TGTGCCTGGAGTGTGGGAAGGGGTTGGGAGACCCAGTACTTC CAWSVGRGWETQYF
- 13 TRBJ2-1 - TRBV30 TGTGCCTGGAAACCGAGGGAGGTCGGTGAGCAGTTCTTC CAWKPREVGEQFF
TRBD2 17 TRBJ2-3 - TRBV6-1 TGTGCCAGCAGTGAAGAGCTAGCGGGGGCCGAGACAGATACGCAGTATTTT CASSEELAGAETDTQYF
TRBD2 19 TRBJ2-1 - TRBV12-3/TRBV12-4 TGTGCCAGCAGTTCCCGGGGACTAGCGGGACCGAGCTCCTACAATGAGCAGTTCTTC CASSSRGLAGPSSYNEQFF
TRBD1 13 TRBJ2-7 - TRBV6-2/TRBV6-3 TGTGCCAGCAGTAGCCGGGACAGTGGAGAGCAGTACTTC CASSSRDSGEQYF
TRBD2 15 TRBJ2-7 - TRBV12-3/TRBV12-4 TGTGCCAGCAGTTACACACCGGGACTAGCGGGAGAGCAGTACTTC CASSYTPGLAGEQYF
- 16 TRBJ1-1 few TRBV5-1 TGCGCCAGCAGTGCAGGGGACCCCTTGATGGACACTGAAGCTTTCTTT CASSAGDPLMDTEAFF
TRBD2 17 TRBJ2-7 - TRBV4-1 TGCGCCAGCAGCCAAGATTCTGGGACTAGGGTCACCTACGAGCAGTACTTC CASSQDSGTRVTYEQYF
- 14 TRBJ2-5 - TRBV20-1 TGCAGTGCTAGAGATGTCCGGATCCAAGAGACCCAGTACTTC CSARDVRIQETQYF
- 15 TRBJ1-4 - TRBV7-9 TGTGCCAGCAGCCCCGGCAAGATAGTCAATGAAAAACTGTTTTTT CASSPGKIVNEKLFF
- 14 TRBJ2-7 - TRBV12-3/TRBV12-4 TGTGCCAGCAGTTTGGCACCCGGTGGCTACGAGCAGTACTTC CASSLAPGGYEQYF
TRBD1 15 TRBJ1-3 - TRBV9 TGTGCCAGCAGCGCTGAGGGGGCGCAGGGAAACACCATATATTTT CASSAEGAQGNTIYF